The present T cell receptor beta chain was sequenced within a study of identical twins' blood T cells (dated by TCRdb to the early 2010s). As for the study more broadly: The approximately twelve libraries, six for the alpha chain and six for the beta chain, yielded roughly 51 million Illumina reads in total. The study compared TCR alpha and beta chain repertoires of three pairs of monozygous twins using next-generation sequencing to assess genetic influence on repertoire formation.

Library preparation used 5' RACE. Reads for this sample came from an Illumina Genome Analyzer IIx. RNA-based TCR cDNA libraries were prepared by a previously described protocol with several modifications. To prevent cross-contamination, barcodes specific to each sample were added to both ends of every TCR cDNA library during cDNA synthesis and amplification. Under the source paper's analysis protocol: Each library contained about 2.2 to 4 million CDR3-containing reads, and somewhere between about 100,000 and nearly 550,000 clonotypes were identified for each individual. Reads with improper barcode index combinations were discarded, after which clonesets were built for each library with the MiTCR software. During the assembly of CDR3 clonotypes by MiTCR, low-quality reads were filtered or rescued and PCR and sequencing errors were corrected. Artificial out-of-frame clonotypes were mapped to in-frame sequences, with one indel allowed in the CDR3, and then removed. To measure how similar V and J gene usage was between donors, Jensen-Shannon divergence was divided by mean entropy. TCRdb reprocessing: public reads trimmed at Q25 with fastp, clones called with MiXCR, in-frame beta chains kept. Each CDR3 protein appears once, grouped with its most common genes and DNA. The V and J calls come from TCRdb's annotation, not from the publication. This sample lists 300,000 to 450,000 distinct CDR3 sequences; around 30% were detected once. More than 5.5% of the sample goes to the ten largest clones.

This clonotype was seen a few times. Its antigen remains undetermined. One base away there is no much larger clone; base qualities are not given. Points the paper makes about the study in general: The proposed role of the TCRalpha J segment in MHC recognition during thymic selection was stated to require validation by independent studies. Looking at the most abundant TCRbeta clonotypes, every donor had more CDR3 sequences in common with her twin than with unrelated donors. Twin pairs were reported to be markedly more alike in V gene usage than unrelated donors were, even when looking at non-selected out-of-frame TCRbeta clonotypes. Because the twins were reared together, environmental influences could not be ruled out as the explanation for twin similarity. How many CDR3 clonotypes two donors shared depended mainly on the product of their cloneset sizes, and the twins did not clearly stray from this trend.

Six healthy women forming three monozygous twin pairs were used as donors. All three twin pairs had been raised together and were thought likely to have encountered the same vaccines and infectious agents. RNA was isolated from peripheral blood mononuclear cells and used to prepare TCR cDNA libraries. The junction carries 15 bases between V and J, which are trimmed by 7 bases and 6 bases respectively. The CDR3 runs 13 residues from the cysteine to the phenylalanine. This entry keeps only the CDR3 DNA: 39 bases, framed from base 1. In the germline V gene (reference sequence), CDR1 corresponds to LNHDA and CDR2 to SQIVND.

This sequence was found in a woman aged 18-49 years in good health. The rearranged chain carries TRBV19 and TRBJ1-2; no D gene can be assigned with confidence. Sequenced material: PBMCs. The CDR3 protein: CASTPGLSHGYTF. DNA sequence: TGTGCCAGTACCCCTGGTCTTTCTCATGGCTACACCTTC.